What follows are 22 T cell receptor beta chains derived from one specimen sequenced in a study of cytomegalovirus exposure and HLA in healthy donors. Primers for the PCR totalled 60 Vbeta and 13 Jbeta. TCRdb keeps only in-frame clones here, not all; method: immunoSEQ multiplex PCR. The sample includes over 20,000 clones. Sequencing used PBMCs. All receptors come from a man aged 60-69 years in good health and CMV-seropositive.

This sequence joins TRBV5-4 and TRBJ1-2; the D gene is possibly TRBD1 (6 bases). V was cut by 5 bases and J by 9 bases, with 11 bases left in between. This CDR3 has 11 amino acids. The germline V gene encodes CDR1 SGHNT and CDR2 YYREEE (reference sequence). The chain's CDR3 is CASSSTGSYTF. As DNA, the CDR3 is TGTGCCAGCAGTTCCACAGGGAGCTACACCTTC.

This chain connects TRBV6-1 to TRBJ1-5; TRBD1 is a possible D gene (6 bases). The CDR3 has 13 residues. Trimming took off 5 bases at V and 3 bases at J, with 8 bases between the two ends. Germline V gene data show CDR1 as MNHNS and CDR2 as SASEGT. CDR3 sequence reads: CASSTGTNQPQHF. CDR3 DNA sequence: TGTGCCAGCAGTACAGGGACCAATCAGCCCCAGCATTTT.

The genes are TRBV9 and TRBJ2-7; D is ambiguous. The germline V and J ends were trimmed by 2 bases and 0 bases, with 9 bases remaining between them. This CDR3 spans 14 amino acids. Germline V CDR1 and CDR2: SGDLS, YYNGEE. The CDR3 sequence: CASSVSSSSYEQYF. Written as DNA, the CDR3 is TGTGCCAGCAGCGTCTCTTCCTCCTCCTACGAGCAGTACTTC.

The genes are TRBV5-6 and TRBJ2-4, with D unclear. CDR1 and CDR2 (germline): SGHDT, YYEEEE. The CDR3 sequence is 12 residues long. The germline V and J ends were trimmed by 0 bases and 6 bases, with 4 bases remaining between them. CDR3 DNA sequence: TGTGCCAGCAGCTTGGGCGGAAACATTCAGTACTTC. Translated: CASSLGGNIQYF.

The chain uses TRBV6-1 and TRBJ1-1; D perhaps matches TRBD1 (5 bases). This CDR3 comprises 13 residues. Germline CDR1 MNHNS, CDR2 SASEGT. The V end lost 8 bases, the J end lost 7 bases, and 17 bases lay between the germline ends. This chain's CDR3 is CASADRRGSEAFF. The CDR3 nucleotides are TGTGCCAGCGCTGATCGGAGGGGCAGTGAAGCTTTCTTT.

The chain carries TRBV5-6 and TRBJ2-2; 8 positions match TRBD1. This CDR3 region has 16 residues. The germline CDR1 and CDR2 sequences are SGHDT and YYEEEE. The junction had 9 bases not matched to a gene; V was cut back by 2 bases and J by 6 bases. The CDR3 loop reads CASSFGQGLRAGELFF. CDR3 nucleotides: TGTGCCAGCAGCTTTGGACAGGGCCTCCGGGCCGGGGAGCTGTTTTTT.

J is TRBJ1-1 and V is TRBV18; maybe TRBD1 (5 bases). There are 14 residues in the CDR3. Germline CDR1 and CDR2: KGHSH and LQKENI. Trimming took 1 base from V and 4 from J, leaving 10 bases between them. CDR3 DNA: TGTGCCAGCTCACCACAAGGACACACCACTGAAGCTTTCTTT. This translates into CASSPQGHTTEAFF.

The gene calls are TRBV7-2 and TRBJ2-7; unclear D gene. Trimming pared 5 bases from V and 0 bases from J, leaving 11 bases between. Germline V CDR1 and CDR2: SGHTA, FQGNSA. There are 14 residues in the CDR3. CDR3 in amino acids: CASSAQILSYEQYF. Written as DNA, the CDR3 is TGTGCCAGCAGCGCCCAGATCCTCTCCTACGAGCAGTACTTC.

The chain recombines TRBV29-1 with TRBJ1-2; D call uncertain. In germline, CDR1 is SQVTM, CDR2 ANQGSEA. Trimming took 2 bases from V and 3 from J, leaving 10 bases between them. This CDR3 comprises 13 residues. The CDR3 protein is CSVEPRADYGYTF. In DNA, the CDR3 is TGCAGCGTTGAACCGCGGGCAGACTATGGCTACACCTTC.

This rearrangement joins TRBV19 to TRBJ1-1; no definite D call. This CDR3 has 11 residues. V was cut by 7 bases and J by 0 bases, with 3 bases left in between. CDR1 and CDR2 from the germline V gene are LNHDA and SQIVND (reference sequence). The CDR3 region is CASTLNTEAFF. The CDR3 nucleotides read TGTGCCAGTACTTTGAACACTGAAGCTTTCTTT.

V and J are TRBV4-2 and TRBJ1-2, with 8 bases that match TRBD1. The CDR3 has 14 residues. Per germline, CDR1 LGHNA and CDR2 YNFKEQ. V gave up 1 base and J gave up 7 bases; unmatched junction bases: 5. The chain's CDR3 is CASSQVGQDSGYTF. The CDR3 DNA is TGTGCCAGCAGCCAAGTGGGACAGGATAGTGGCTACACCTTC.

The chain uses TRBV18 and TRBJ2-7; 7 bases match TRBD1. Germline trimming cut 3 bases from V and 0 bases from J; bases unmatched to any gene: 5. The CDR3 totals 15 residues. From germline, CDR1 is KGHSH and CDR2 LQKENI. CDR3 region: CASSPLTGNSYEQYF. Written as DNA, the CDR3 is TGTGCCAGCTCACCCTTGACAGGGAACTCCTACGAGCAGTACTTC.

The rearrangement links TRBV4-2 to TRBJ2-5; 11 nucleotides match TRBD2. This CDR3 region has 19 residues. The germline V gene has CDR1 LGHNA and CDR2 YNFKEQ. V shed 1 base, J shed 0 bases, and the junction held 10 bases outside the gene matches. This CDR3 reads CASSQGAMASGRYQETQYF. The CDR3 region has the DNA TGTGCCAGCAGCCAAGGCGCTATGGCTAGCGGGAGGTACCAAGAGACCCAGTACTTC.

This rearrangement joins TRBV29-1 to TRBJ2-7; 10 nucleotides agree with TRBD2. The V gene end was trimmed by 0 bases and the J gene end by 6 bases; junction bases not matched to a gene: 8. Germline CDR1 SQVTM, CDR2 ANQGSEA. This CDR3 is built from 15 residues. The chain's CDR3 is CSVEEGAGGVSEQYF. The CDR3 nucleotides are TGCAGCGTTGAAGAAGGAGCGGGAGGGGTTTCCGAGCAGTACTTC.

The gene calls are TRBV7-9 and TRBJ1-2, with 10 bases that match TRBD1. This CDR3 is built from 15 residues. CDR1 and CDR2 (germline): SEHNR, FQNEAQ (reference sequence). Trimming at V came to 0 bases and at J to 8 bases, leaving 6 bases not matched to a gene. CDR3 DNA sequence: TGTGCCAGCAGCTTAGCCGGGACAGGGGAGCGCGGCTACACCTTC. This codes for CASSLAGTGERGYTF.

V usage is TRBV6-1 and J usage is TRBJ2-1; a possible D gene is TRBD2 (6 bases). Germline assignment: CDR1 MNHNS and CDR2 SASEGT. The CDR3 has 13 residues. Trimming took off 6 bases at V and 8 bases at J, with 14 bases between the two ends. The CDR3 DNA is TGTGCCAGCAGCAGGGACTCTGACTATGAGCAGTTCTTC. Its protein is CASSRDSDYEQFF.

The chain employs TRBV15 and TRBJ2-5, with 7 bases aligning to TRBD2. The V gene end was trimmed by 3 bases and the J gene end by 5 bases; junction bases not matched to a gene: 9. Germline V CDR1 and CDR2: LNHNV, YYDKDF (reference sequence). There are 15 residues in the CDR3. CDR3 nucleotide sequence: TGTGCCACCAGCAGGGCGGGGGATGTCGGGGAGACCCAGTACTTC. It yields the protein CATSRAGDVGETQYF.

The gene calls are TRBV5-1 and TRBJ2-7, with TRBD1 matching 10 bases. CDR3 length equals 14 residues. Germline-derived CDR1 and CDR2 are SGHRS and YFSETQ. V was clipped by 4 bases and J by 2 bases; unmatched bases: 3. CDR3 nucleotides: TGCGCCAGCAGCCCAGGGACAGGGGCCTACGAGCAGTACTTC. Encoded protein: CASSPGTGAYEQYF.

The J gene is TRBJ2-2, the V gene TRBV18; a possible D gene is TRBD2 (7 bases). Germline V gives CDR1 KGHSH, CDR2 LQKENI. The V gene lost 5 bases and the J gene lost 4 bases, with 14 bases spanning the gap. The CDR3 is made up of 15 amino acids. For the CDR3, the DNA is TGTGCCAGCTCAACCGGGGGGCTAACCACCGGGGAGCTGTTTTTT. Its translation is CASSTGGLTTGELFF.

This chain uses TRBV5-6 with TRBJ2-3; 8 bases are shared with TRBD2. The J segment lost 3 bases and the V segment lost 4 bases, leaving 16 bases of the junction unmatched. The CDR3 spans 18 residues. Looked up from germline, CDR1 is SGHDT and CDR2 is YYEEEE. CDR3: CASSPLSGRPPGTDTQYF. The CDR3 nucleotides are TGTGCCAGCAGCCCCCTGAGCGGGAGACCTCCGGGGACAGATACGCAGTATTTT.

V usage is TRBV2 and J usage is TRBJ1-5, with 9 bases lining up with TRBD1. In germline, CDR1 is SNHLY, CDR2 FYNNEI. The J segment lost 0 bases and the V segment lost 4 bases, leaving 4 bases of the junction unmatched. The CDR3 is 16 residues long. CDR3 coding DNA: TGTGCCAGCAGTGCGGGACAGGGTAGTAGCAATCAGCCCCAGCATTTT. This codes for CASSAGQGSSNQPQHF.

The CDR3 DNA sequence: TGTGCCAGCAGCACCTTTGGCGGGAGGGCCGGGTACGAGCAGTACTTC. Amino acids: CASSTFGGRAGYEQYF. The chain is built from TRBV27 and TRBJ2-7; TRBD2 matches 9 bases. V was clipped by 6 bases and J by 4 bases; unmatched bases: 13. CDR1 and CDR2 (germline): MNHEY, SMNVEV (reference sequence). The CDR3 sequence is 16 residues long.